This T cell receptor beta chain was sequenced for a study of T cell responses to AZD1222 COVID-19 vaccine. General study findings and limits: Most donors were white British, females outnumbered males, and clonal diversity was possibly underestimated.

CDR1 is SGHNT, CDR2 YENEEA, per germline. The CDR3 is 11 residues long. Deletions cut 1 base from V and 8 bases from J, with 3 bases between. Of note for this clone: Its specificity is not known.

The repertoire was sequenced with immunoSEQ multiplex PCR; TCRdb's copy has only in-frame clones and lacks some. The sample holds around 96,000 clones, over 75% seen once. The TCR was taken from an adult in good health. The rearrangement uses TRBV11-3 and TRBJ2-1, with D uncertain. Specimen: peripheral blood, collected on day 0 of AZD1222 vaccination. The CDR3 bases are TGTGCCAGCAGCTTAGGTCATGAGCAGTTCTTC. This translates into CASSLGHEQFF.